This entry lists 30 T cell receptor beta chains sequenced from one sample in a study of graft-versus-host responses after intestinal transplantation. Only in-frame clones appear in the TCRdb table, and some are missing; sequencing was by immunoSEQ multiplex PCR. This sample has over 120,000 clones, with 85% to 95% found just once. Their recognized antigens are unknown. The starting material was unstimulated CD4+ T cells sorted from spleen or lymph node cells, obtained before intestinal transplant. These receptors were taken from a human donor who received an intestinal transplant.

The chain is built from TRBV11-2 and TRBJ2-1; 9 positions agree with TRBD1. The CDR3 consists of 15 residues. The junction had 7 bases not matched to a gene; V was cut back by 4 bases and J by 6 bases. Germline CDR1 reads SGHAT; CDR2 reads FQNNGV. This CDR3 reads CASSYNRGRGNEQFF. The CDR3 DNA is TGTGCCAGCAGCTACAACAGGGGGCGCGGCAATGAGCAGTTCTTC.

V and J are TRBV28 and TRBJ1-2, with D unresolved. Between the trimmed V and J ends, which lost 6 bases and 2 bases, there was a span of 13 bases. Germline lookup yields CDR1 MDHEN and CDR2 SYDVKM. The CDR3 runs 14 residues. The CDR3 protein is CASRPSGRNYGYTF. CDR3 nucleotide sequence: TGTGCCAGCAGACCCTCGGGAAGAAACTATGGCTACACCTTC.

The rearrangement joins TRBV28 to TRBJ2-7; perhaps TRBD1 as D (5 bases). Germline-derived CDR1 and CDR2 are MDHEN and SYDVKM. The length of the CDR3 is 13 residues. V gave up 6 bases and J gave up 4 bases, with 13 bases separating them. CDR3 loop: CASSHKPGYEQYF. Here the CDR3 DNA reads TGTGCCAGCAGCCACAAGCCAGGGTACGAGCAGTACTTC.

J is TRBJ2-3 and V is TRBV7-2, with 10 bases matching TRBD2. The CDR3 length is 17 residues. The germline V gene encodes CDR1 SGHTA and CDR2 FQGNSA. J gave up 2 bases and V 2 bases, and 7 bases lay outside the gene matches. The CDR3 loop is CASSLKVSGRATDTQYF. The CDR3 DNA sequence: TGTGCCAGCAGCTTAAAAGTAAGCGGGAGGGCCACAGATACGCAGTATTTT.

A single count supports this clone. Its ends do not fully match the called genes, so a read error is possible. The sample contains more than one DNA sequence encoding this CDR3. The chain links TRBV20-1 to TRBJ2-1; D unresolved. CDR3 length equals 9 residues. CDR1 is DFQATT and CDR2 is SNEGSKA in the germline V gene (reference sequence). The CDR3 sequence: CSARNEQFF. The DNA for the CDR3 is TGCAGCGCTAGGAATGAGCAGTTCTTC.

This chain uses TRBV7-3 with TRBJ2-1; no definite D call. Per the germline V gene, CDR1 is SGHTA and CDR2 is FQGTGA. V dropped 5 bases and J dropped 5 bases, with 7 bases sitting between them. The CDR3 consists of 12 residues. The CDR3 reads CASSLGNNEQFF. CDR3 sequence (DNA): TGTGCCAGCAGCCTGGGCAACAATGAGCAGTTCTTC. Complete variable domain (other parts from reference TRBV7-3 and TRBJ2-1): GAGVSQTPSNKVTEKGKYVELRCDPISGHTALYWYRQSLGQGPEFLIYFQGTGAADDSGLPNDRFFAVRPEGSVSTLKIQRTERGDSAVYLCASSLGNNEQFFGPGTRLTVL.

This sequence joins TRBV5-5 and TRBJ2-6; D possibly corresponds to TRBD1 (5 bases). Deletions cut 7 bases from V and 3 bases from J, with 11 bases between. This CDR3 contains 14 residues. Germline V CDR1 and CDR2: SGHKS, YYEKEE (reference sequence). This CDR3 is CASRTNNGANVLTF. DNA for the CDR3: TGTGCCAGCCGGACAAATAATGGGGCCAACGTCCTGACTTTC.

The J gene is TRBJ2-7, the V gene TRBV19; D may correspond to TRBD1 or TRBD2 (7 bases each). Trimming took 8 bases from V and 1 from J, leaving 15 bases between them. Germline CDR1 and CDR2: LNHDA and SQIVND (reference sequence). The CDR3 contains 14 residues. This CDR3 is CASALQGGSYEQYF. The CDR3 region has the DNA TGTGCCAGTGCCCTTCAGGGGGGGTCCTACGAGCAGTACTTC.

The sample holds a few counts of this clone. The rearrangement joins TRBV19 to TRBJ1-2; 8 nucleotides match TRBD1. V dropped 1 base and J dropped 5; count of bases not matched to a gene: 0. The CDR3 spans 13 residues. Looked up from germline, CDR1 is LNHDA and CDR2 is SQIVND (reference sequence). CDR3 in amino acids: CASSIGTGYGYTF. CDR3 in DNA: TGTGCCAGTAGTATAGGGACAGGGTATGGCTACACCTTC.

This rearrangement joins TRBV19 to TRBJ2-5; D might be TRBD2 (6 bases). TRBJ2-7 matches the DNA end more closely, so the J call is doubtful. The CDR3 is made up of 15 amino acids. CDR1 and CDR2 from the germline V gene are LNHDA and SQIVND (reference sequence). The CDR3 DNA reads TGTGCCAGTAGTATCACGCCAGGGACTCCTCGCGAGCAGTACTTC. This translates into CASSITPGTPREQYF.

The chain is built from TRBV7-2 and TRBJ2-1; D is perhaps TRBD2 (6 bases). CDR1 is SGHTA, CDR2 FQGNSA, per germline. The CDR3 spans 11 residues. Deletions cut 4 bases from V and 13 bases from J, with 11 bases between. Here the CDR3 DNA reads TGTGCCAGCAGCTCCGGAGGGTCTCAGTTCTTC. Protein product: CASSSGGSQFF. The entire variable domain, with the rest obtained from reference TRBV7-2 and TRBJ2-1, is as follows: GAGVSQSPSNKVTEKGKDVELRCDPISGHTALYWYRQSLGQGLEFLIYFQGNSAPDKSGLPSDRFSAERTGGSVSTLTIQRTQQEDSAVYLCASSSGGSQFFGPGTRLTVL.

The rearrangement joins TRBV5-1 to TRBJ2-3; 7 nucleotides line up with TRBD2. The length of the CDR3 is 16 residues. CDR1 and CDR2 (germline): SGHRS, YFSETQ. V was pared by 0 bases and J by 2 bases, with 6 bases of the junction left unmatched. The CDR3 reads CASSLGLAEHTDTQYF. CDR3 DNA: TGCGCCAGCAGCTTGGGCCTAGCGGAACACACAGATACGCAGTATTTT.

The CDR3 region has the DNA TGTGCCAGCTCACCACTGAGACTAGCGGGATGGGAGCCCTACGAGCAGTACTTC. This translates into CASSPLRLAGWEPYEQYF. The V and J genes are TRBV18 and TRBJ2-7; 11 bases agree with TRBD2. V trimming: 1 base; J trimming: 2 bases; junction bases outside the gene matches: 10. Germline V lookup: CDR1 KGHSH, CDR2 LQKENI. This CDR3 spans 18 amino acids.

The gene calls are TRBV28 and TRBJ1-1; TRBD1 is a possible D gene (6 bases). This CDR3 has 13 residues. Between the trimmed V and J ends, which lost 6 bases and 5 bases, there was a span of 13 bases. Germline CDR1 and CDR2: MDHEN and SYDVKM. The CDR3 region is CASSLQGRTEAFF. The CDR3, as DNA: TGTGCCAGCAGCCTGCAGGGGCGGACTGAAGCTTTCTTT.

This clone showed up just once. The identical CDR3 is also encoded by other nucleotide sequences in the sample. The chain has TRBV6-1 and TRBJ1-5, with a weak D call TRBD1 (5 bases). The V end was cut by 4 bases, the J end by 1 base, with 8 bases between. The CDR3 covers 14 residues. Germline V gene data show CDR1 as MNHNS and CDR2 as SASEGT. Written as DNA, the CDR3 is TGTGCCAGCAGTGGCGGGGGGAGCAATCAGCCCCAGCATTTT. Amino acid sequence: CASSGGGSNQPQHF.

The chain uses TRBV5-6 and TRBJ1-6; TRBD1 agrees at 9 bases. V trimming: 4 bases; J trimming: 10 bases; junction bases outside the gene matches: 6. CDR1 is SGHDT and CDR2 is YYEEEE in the germline V gene. There are 14 residues in the CDR3. This chain's CDR3 is CASSMDRGYSPLHF. The CDR3 DNA sequence: TGTGCCAGCAGCATGGACAGGGGTTACTCACCCCTCCACTTT. The complete variable domain, with remaining parts taken from reference TRBV5-6 and TRBJ1-6, reads DAGVTQSPTHLIKTRGQQVTLRCSPKSGHDTVSWYQQALGQGPQFIFQYYEEEERQRGNFPDRFSGHQFPNYSSELNVNALLLGDSALYLCASSMDRGYSPLHFGNGTRLTVT.

The rearrangement joins TRBV14 to TRBJ2-3; unclear D gene. The length of the CDR3 is 12 residues. V lost 3 bases and J lost 3, with 4 bases in between. The V gene's germline CDR1 is SGHDN and CDR2 FVKESK. CDR3 residues: CASSHLTDTQYF. The CDR3 nucleotides read TGTGCCAGCAGCCATTTGACAGATACGCAGTATTTT.

This chain uses TRBV7-9 with TRBJ1-1, with unresolved D. The germline V and J ends were trimmed by 0 bases and 3 bases, with 11 bases remaining between them. The V gene's germline CDR1 is SEHNR and CDR2 FQNEAQ (reference sequence). This CDR3 has 15 residues. CDR3 in DNA: TGTGCCAGCAGCTTAGCCTACGCAGAGTACACTGAAGCTTTCTTT. It encodes CASSLAYAEYTEAFF.

This chain uses TRBV6-6 with TRBJ1-2; TRBD1 aligns across 7 bases. The germline CDR1 and CDR2 sequences are MNHNY and SVGAGI (reference sequence). The junction had 4 bases not matched to a gene; V was cut back by 2 bases and J by 1 base. The CDR3 length is 15 residues. The CDR3: CASSYMGQRNYGYTF. In DNA form, the CDR3 reads TGTGCCAGCAGTTACATGGGACAGCGTAACTATGGCTACACCTTC.

This chain links TRBV28 with TRBJ2-3; D possibly corresponds to TRBD2 (5 bases). CDR1 is MDHEN, CDR2 SYDVKM, per germline. The CDR3 totals 15 residues. Trimming pared 10 bases from V and 1 base from J, leaving 18 bases between. CDR3 coding DNA: TGTGCCACCGTGGAGGTTCAGTTTCGCACAGATACGCAGTATTTT. Protein: CATVEVQFRTDTQYF.

CDR3 sequence reads: CASSLRGYTEAFF. The CDR3 region has the DNA TGTGCCAGCAGCCTCAGGGGCTACACTGAAGCTTTCTTT. The gene calls are TRBV7-9 and TRBJ1-1; D possibly corresponds to TRBD1 (6 bases). Germline V gene sequence: CDR1 SEHNR, CDR2 FQNEAQ (reference sequence). The CDR3 has 13 amino acids. Trimming cost V 5 bases and J 3 bases, with 10 bases left between them.

V and J are TRBV28 and TRBJ1-5, with D possibly matching TRBD1 (5 bases). V gave up 6 bases and J gave up 3 bases, with 15 bases separating them. The CDR3 contains 15 residues. The V gene's germline CDR1 is MDHEN and CDR2 SYDVKM. CDR3 loop: CASRDFGHNNQPQHF. CDR3 bases: TGTGCCAGCAGGGATTTTGGACACAACAATCAGCCCCAGCATTTT.

This chain connects TRBV11-2 to TRBJ1-2; TRBD1 matches at 11 bases. In germline, CDR1 is SGHAT, CDR2 FQNNGV. The J segment lost 10 bases and the V segment lost 3 bases, leaving 10 bases of the junction unmatched. This CDR3 contains 15 residues. CDR3 DNA: TGTGCCAGCAGCTTCGGCAGGGGGACAGGGGGTGACTACACCTTC. This translates into CASSFGRGTGGDYTF.

This CDR3 is CASSRLGQGSHQPQHF. CDR3 nucleotide sequence: TGTGCCAGTAGTAGGTTGGGACAGGGGTCACATCAGCCCCAGCATTTT. The chain links TRBV19 to TRBJ1-5; 10 nucleotides align to TRBD1. V lost 4 bases to trimming and J lost 5 bases; unmatched junction nucleotides: 8. CDR1 is LNHDA, CDR2 SQIVND, per germline (reference sequence). The length of the CDR3 is 16 residues.

The chain recombines TRBV6-6 with TRBJ1-1; D gene ambiguous. The germline V and J ends were trimmed by 4 bases and 11 bases, with 14 bases remaining between them. The CDR3 spans 12 residues. Per the germline V gene, CDR1 is MNHNY and CDR2 is SVGAGI (reference sequence). The CDR3 is CASSSSGAVAFF. In DNA, the CDR3 is TGTGCCAGCAGTTCCTCAGGTGCGGTGGCTTTCTTT.

V gene TRBV19 combines with J gene TRBJ2-5; D is ambiguous. This CDR3 has 12 amino acids. V was pared by 2 bases and J by 3 bases, with 4 bases between. The germline CDR1 and CDR2 sequences are LNHDA and SQIVND (reference sequence). CDR3 region: CASSIREETQYF. The CDR3 bases are TGTGCCAGTAGTATAAGGGAAGAGACCCAGTACTTC.

The rearrangement uses TRBV30 and TRBJ1-3, with a weak D call TRBD1 (5 bases). The length of the CDR3 is 15 residues. The germline V gene has CDR1 GTSNPN and CDR2 SVGIG (reference sequence). V was cut by 4 bases and J by 4 bases, with 17 bases left in between. CDR3 in DNA: TGTGCCTGGAACCGGTGGTCGACAGCCGGAAACACCATATATTTT. Translating it yields CAWNRWSTAGNTIYF. The full variable domain, with the rest looked up from reference TRBV30 and TRBJ1-3, is SQTIHQWPATLVQPVGSPLSLECTVEGTSNPNLYWYRQAAGRGLQLLFYSVGIGQISSEVPQNLSASRPQDRQFILSSKKLLLSDSGFYLCAWNRWSTAGNTIYFGEGSWLTVV.

V gene TRBV20-1 combines with J gene TRBJ2-7, with D unresolved. Germline-derived CDR1 and CDR2 are DFQATT and SNEGSKA (reference sequence). V was clipped by 1 base and J by 3 bases, with 4 bases between them. The CDR3 consists of 11 residues. The CDR3 protein is CSARGLYEQYF. In DNA, the CDR3 is TGCAGTGCTAGAGGTCTCTACGAGCAGTACTTC.

The chain carries TRBV19 and TRBJ2-1; 9 positions agree with TRBD1. CDR1 is LNHDA and CDR2 is SQIVND in the germline V gene (reference sequence). CDR3 length: 15 amino acids. V lost 4 bases and J lost 5; bases outside the gene matches: 6. CDR3 in amino acids: CASSTPGTGNNEQFF. The CDR3 DNA reads TGTGCCAGTAGTACACCTGGGACAGGGAACAATGAGCAGTTCTTC.

The V gene is TRBV19, the J gene TRBJ2-5; D is uncertain. The CDR3 totals 11 residues. V lost 8 bases and J 3 bases, leaving 7 bases between the germline ends. Germline V lookup: CDR1 LNHDA, CDR2 SQIVND (reference sequence). CDR3 region: CASGLKETQYF. The CDR3 nucleotides read TGTGCCAGTGGGCTCAAAGAGACCCAGTACTTC.